This T cell receptor (beta chain) derives from a study of shared clonotypes between healthy human individuals (dated by TCRdb to 2018 to 2020). General notes on the study: Three men and two women, aged 18 to 49 years, made up the cohort. Per donor, three plates each were used for CD4 naive and CD4 memory, two for CD8 naive, and one for CD8 memory. Per donor, leukapheresis produced somewhere between about 0.85 and 9.5 billion PBMCs. Different laboratories and diverse techniques were used to prepare libraries and sequence TCR repertoires, to increase sequencing depth and limit assay-specific biases. To estimate repertoire size and how much clonotype sharing occurs between individuals, the study deeply sequenced the blood TCR repertoires of a handful of healthy adults.

Relative to germline, V is 6 bases shorter and J is 1 base shorter, with 3 bases between their ends. The germline V gene provides CDR1 SNHLY and CDR2 FYNNEI. The CDR3 runs 11 residues from the cysteine to the phenylalanine. Of the read, only the CDR3 DNA is kept; its 33 bases are in frame from base 1. The donors were healthy, HIV-negative adults who had no recently reported acute infections or vaccinations. Every donor was a Caucasian adult residing in Nashville, Tennessee, USA. CD4+ T cells were enriched by magnetic negative selection; naive cells were then positively selected on CD45RA, and the negative fraction formed the memory subset. After blood collection by leukapheresis, PBMCs were isolated using Ficoll-Histopaque density gradient centrifugation and then cryopreserved in the vapor phase of liquid nitrogen. Purity and quantity of every magnetically sorted T cell population were checked by analytical flow cytometry. Genomic DNA was isolated from every sorted fraction and measured by UV absorbance on a Nanodrop 2000c.

Only a few counts were recorded for this clone. Its antigen remains unidentified. No qualities accompany the bases; no much larger clone lies one base away. The sample carries other DNA sequences with the same CDR3. Using the deep immunoSEQ assay, TCR CDR3 regions were amplified from genomic DNA by multiplex PCR. Genomic DNA extracted from each cell subset was distributed evenly over all wells of several immunoSEQ 96-well plates, and each plate served as one replicate. For sorted subsets, each replicate PCR was loaded with roughly 200 ng genomic DNA, equivalent to about 30,000 T cell genomes. The purified libraries were quantified using a Qubit 3.0 fluorometer, sized with a Bioanalyzer 2100, and then quantified again using the KAPA Library Quantification kit. Every immunoSEQ 96-well plate was sequenced on a dedicated single-read 150-cycle Illumina NextSeq 550 flow cell. The paper's processing steps were these. The immunoSEQ output contained only junctional sequences without quality scores, so filtering could not match that applied to full-length reads. Sequences were annotated with PyIR, a Python wrapper for IgBLAST v1.9, and V/J genes and CDR3 were assigned using IMGT germline references. Reads were filtered out if the reads had weak V/J assignments (E-value above 1e-6), no CDR3, stop codons, out-of-frame junctions, or ambiguous translated residues. V3J clonotypes were defined as sequences sharing an identical inferred V gene, J gene, and CDR3 amino acid sequence. To compute the percentage overlap between repertoires, the number of shared unique clonotypes was divided by the size of the smaller repertoire. RTK rarefaction, the Chao1 estimator, and Recon v2.1 estimates of unobserved clonotypes were used to assess repertoire richness. Generation probabilities were computed with OLGA for all TCRbeta clonotypes obtained by the gDNA method from several donors. The table comes from immuneACCESS by way of TCRdb, which keeps in-frame sequences with V and J called. Part of the clones is missing from these tables; in studies checked, under half for an unresolved V gene and the rest for unknown reasons. Clonal size and the V and J genes are those of that table, whereas D and trimming came from the DNA. Here the sample has about 2,500,000 clones; more than 80% occur a single time. Together, the top ten hold around 0.15% of the sample.

Summary of the overall study and its limitations: Because the study included only a small number of donors, the genetic and exposure-history diversity represented was limited. Roughly 5% of naive CD4, 3.5% of naive CD8, about 2.4% of memory CD4, and approximately 0.39% of memory CD8 clonotypes were shared across several donors. Sampling was restricted to blood, and TCR repertoires in tissues likely differ from the TCR repertoires found in blood. Clonotypes shared by all four sorted-subset donors showed higher generation probabilities than non-shared clonotypes. Rarefaction of sorted-subset datasets indicated incomplete sequencing despite the large sequencing depth. Pairwise subsampling indicated that sequencing depth was expected to affect the degree of clonotype sharing among donors. Larger estimated clonotype richness was generally found for naive subsets than for memory subsets.

This clonotype was sampled from a man aged 18-30 years in good health. Sequenced material: naive CD4+ T cells sorted from blood. Interpreted using the paper, the cell subset or site label stands for: CD45RA+ positively selected. Here the chain combines TRBV2 and TRBJ2-5; the D gene lacks a confident call. The nucleotide sequence is given as TGTGCCAGCAGGGCCCAAGAGACCCAGTACTTC. Its protein reads: CASRAQETQYF. The full variable domain, completed from the reference TRBV2 and TRBJ2-5 proteins outside the CDR3, reads EPEVTQTPSHQVTQMGQEVILRCVPISNHLYFYWYRQILGQKVEFLVSFYNNEISEKSEIFDDQFSVERPDGSNFTLKIRSTKLEDSAMYFCASRAQETQYFGPGTRLLVL.